A single sample is the source of the 30 T cell receptor beta chains below, sequenced in a study of cytomegalovirus exposure and HLA in healthy donors. The PCR was carried out with 60 Vbeta primers and 13 Jbeta primers. Measured with immunoSEQ multiplex PCR; TCRdb has only the in-frame clones, and not every one. The table lists 95,000 to 100,000 clones, about 81% of them singletons. The sequenced sample was PBMCs. These receptors all come from a man aged 45-65 years in good health and CMV-seronegative.

This rearrangement joins TRBV6-4 to TRBJ2-5; perhaps TRBD2 as D (5 bases). V was shortened by 4 bases and J by 4 bases, with 10 bases between the two germline ends. CDR3 size: 13 residues. Per germline, CDR1 MRHNA and CDR2 SNTAGT. Here the CDR3 DNA reads TGTGCCAGCAGTGTGCGGGCGGGAGAGACCCAGTACTTC. This encodes CASSVRAGETQYF.

The rearrangement joins TRBV30 to TRBJ2-2, with D uncertain. Trimming left V 1 base short and J 7 bases short, with 7 bases between. The CDR3 extends over 12 amino acids. Germline V CDR1 and CDR2: GTSNPN, SVGIG (reference sequence). The CDR3 nucleotides are TGTGCCTGGAGTGCCCGTTTCGGGGAGCTGTTTTTT. This encodes CAWSARFGELFF.

V and J are TRBV27 and TRBJ2-6; no reliable D call. Per germline, CDR1 MNHEY and CDR2 SMNVEV (reference sequence). Trimming took 6 bases from V and 2 from J, leaving 11 bases between them. The CDR3 totals 15 residues. The CDR3 is CASSSRVTGANVLTF. The CDR3 DNA follows: TGTGCCAGCAGCTCCCGGGTTACTGGGGCCAACGTCCTGACTTTC. Combining the CDR3 with reference TRBV27 and TRBJ2-6 gives the whole variable domain EAQVTQNPRYLITVTGKKLTVTCSQNMNHEYMSWYRQDPGLGLRQIYYSMNVEVTDKGDVPEGYKVSRKEKRNFPLILESPSPNQTSLYFCASSSRVTGANVLTFGAGSRLTVL.

This clone came up once. The chain recombines TRBV28 with TRBJ2-3, with TRBD2 identical over 9 bases. Trimming cost V 2 bases and J 5 bases; bases outside gene matches: 8. The germline CDR1 and CDR2 sequences are MDHEN and SYDVKM. This CDR3 spans 16 amino acids. For the CDR3, the DNA is TGTGCCAGCAGTTTAAGTATTGCGGGGGGGCAAGATACGCAGTATTTT. Translating it yields CASSLSIAGGQDTQYF.

The CDR3 reads CAWSVKLEDGYTF. CDR3 DNA sequence: TGTGCCTGGAGTGTAAAACTCGAGGATGGCTACACCTTC. The chain joins TRBV30 to TRBJ1-2; D remains unclear. Between the trimmed V and J ends, which lost 0 bases and 6 bases, there was a span of 11 bases. The length of the CDR3 is 13 residues. Germline V gene sequence: CDR1 GTSNPN, CDR2 SVGIG (reference sequence).

The rearrangement uses TRBV7-8 and TRBJ2-1, with 9 positions matching TRBD2. Per germline, CDR1 SGHVS and CDR2 FQNEAQ. Germline trimming cut 5 bases from V and 0 bases from J; bases unmatched to any gene: 8. The CDR3 covers 17 residues. CDR3 sequence (DNA): TGTGCCAGCAGCCGCCGACTAGCGGTGAGCTCCTACAATGAGCAGTTCTTC. Protein sequence: CASSRRLAVSSYNEQFF.

The genes are TRBV28 and TRBJ2-2; no firm D call. The V gene's germline CDR1 is MDHEN and CDR2 SYDVKM. Trimming took off 6 bases at V and 0 bases at J, with 11 bases between the two ends. The CDR3 consists of 15 residues. CDR3 protein: CASRADTSNTGELFF. CDR3 DNA sequence: TGTGCCAGCAGAGCCGACACGTCGAACACCGGGGAGCTGTTTTTT.

V usage is TRBV28 and J usage is TRBJ2-5; 14 nucleotides line up with TRBD2. The trim removed 9 bases at V and 9 bases at J, leaving 15 bases unmatched. This CDR3 is built from 16 residues. Germline assignment: CDR1 MDHEN and CDR2 SYDVKM. The CDR3 nucleotides read TGTGCCAGTCGCCTCGGAGGACTAGCGGGAGGCGGGTCCCAGTACTTC. Amino acid sequence: CASRLGGLAGGGSQYF.

V and J are TRBV19 and TRBJ1-2; TRBD1 might be the D (5 bases). Between the trimmed V and J ends, which lost 3 bases and 7 bases, there was a span of 15 bases. This CDR3 has 14 amino acids. CDR1 and CDR2 (germline): LNHDA, SQIVND (reference sequence). As DNA, the CDR3 is TGTGCCAGTAGTATTGGAGGGGACCTAGGTGGCTACACCTTC. It is translated as CASSIGGDLGGYTF.

This rearrangement joins TRBV5-6 to TRBJ1-5; 10 bases map to TRBD1. The CDR3 has 17 residues. The V gene's germline CDR1 is SGHDT and CDR2 YYEEEE. Unmatched junction bases numbered 9, after V lost 1 base and J lost 5 bases. CDR3 amino acids: CASSLRTGGGTDQPQHF. CDR3 nucleotide sequence: TGTGCCAGCAGCTTGCGGACAGGGGGTGGTACGGATCAGCCCCAGCATTTT.

The chain uses TRBV28 and TRBJ2-7; 9 nucleotides align to TRBD2. The CDR3 loop spans 15 amino acids. The V gene's germline CDR1 is MDHEN and CDR2 SYDVKM. V was clipped by 5 bases and J by 2 bases; unmatched bases: 7. For the CDR3, the DNA is TGTGCCAGCAGTAGAGCGGGAGGTGGCCCCTACGAGCAGTACTTC. Its translation is CASSRAGGGPYEQYF.

The chain links TRBV4-3 to TRBJ1-1; perhaps TRBD1 as D (6 bases). This CDR3 is 13 amino acids long. Looked up from germline, CDR1 is LGHNA and CDR2 is YSLEER. V was shortened by 4 bases and J by 1 base, with 7 bases between the two germline ends. For the CDR3, the DNA is TGCGCCAGCAGCCCGGGACAGAACACTGAAGCTTTCTTT. It encodes CASSPGQNTEAFF.

This clone occurred once. The rearrangement uses TRBV28 and TRBJ2-1, with 10 positions matching TRBD2. Germline values: CDR1 MDHEN, CDR2 SYDVKM. This CDR3 contains 15 residues. Trimming removed 11 bases from V and 4 bases from J; junction bases left unmatched: 11. CDR3 residues: CAASGLAGGYNEQFF. DNA of the CDR3: TGTGCCGCCTCGGGCTTAGCGGGGGGTTACAATGAGCAGTTCTTC.

The chain couples TRBV25-1 to TRBJ2-5, with D perhaps TRBD1 (6 bases). Germline loops: CDR1 MGHDK, CDR2 SYGVNS. The CDR3 contains 15 residues. V was cut by 5 bases and J by 4 bases, with 17 bases left in between. The CDR3: CASSLAGAGIETQYF. CDR3 sequence (DNA): TGTGCCAGCAGTCTGGCAGGGGCTGGAATAGAGACCCAGTACTTC.

The rearrangement joins TRBV6-4 to TRBJ2-2; 7 bases line up with TRBD1. J was trimmed by 4 bases and V by 3 bases; bases with no gene match: 8. The germline V gene encodes CDR1 MRHNA and CDR2 SNTAGT. The CDR3 runs to 16 residues. CDR3: CASSEREQGITGELFF. CDR3 nucleotides: TGTGCCAGCAGTGAGCGAGAACAGGGGATCACCGGGGAGCTGTTTTTT.

On this clone itself: Other nucleotide sequences from this sample produce the same CDR3. The chain combines TRBV28 with TRBJ1-5; D is unresolved. The V end was cut by 5 bases, the J end by 10 bases, with 18 bases between. The length of the CDR3 is 14 residues. Looked up from germline, CDR1 is MDHEN and CDR2 is SYDVKM. The CDR3 nucleotides are TGTGCCAGCAGTGTGATCGGGCGGGGTCAACCCCAGCATTTT. Translated, it gives CASSVIGRGQPQHF.

This rearrangement joins TRBV7-2 to TRBJ2-1, with D hard to call. Trimming stripped 1 base from V and 3 bases from J, with 13 bases between. The CDR3 loop spans 16 amino acids. Per germline, CDR1 SGHTA and CDR2 FQGNSA. The CDR3 here is CASSLGGERIYNEQFF. As DNA, the CDR3 is TGTGCCAGCAGCTTAGGAGGCGAAAGGATCTACAATGAGCAGTTCTTC. The variable domain in full, with the rest retrieved from reference TRBV7-2 and TRBJ2-1, is GAGVSQSPSNKVTEKGKDVELRCDPISGHTALYWYRQSLGQGLEFLIYFQGNSAPDKSGLPSDRFSAERTGGSVSTLTIQRTQQEDSAVYLCASSLGGERIYNEQFFGPGTRLTVL.

This clone was seen a handful of times. The chain couples TRBV5-1 to TRBJ2-2; the D is unclear. Germline loops: CDR1 SGHRS, CDR2 YFSETQ. The CDR3 runs to 14 residues. V was cut by 2 bases and J by 2 bases, with 7 bases left in between. The CDR3 spells CASSLSSNTGELFF. CDR3 bases: TGCGCCAGCAGCTTATCTTCCAACACCGGGGAGCTGTTTTTT.

In its sample, this clone was seen a few times. This rearrangement joins TRBV6-5 to TRBJ2-1; TRBD2 matches at 8 bases. CDR1 and CDR2 from the germline V gene are MNHEY and SVGAGI. The CDR3 runs to 15 residues. V shed 6 bases, J shed 0 bases, and the junction held 4 bases outside the gene matches. DNA for the CDR3: TGTGCCAGCAGACGAAGCGGGGGCTCCTACAATGAGCAGTTCTTC. It specifies CASRRSGGSYNEQFF.

The V and J genes are TRBV19 and TRBJ2-7; 8 bases map to TRBD1. Germline V CDR1 and CDR2: LNHDA, SQIVND (reference sequence). The CDR3 consists of 15 residues. Germline trimming cut 4 bases from V and 2 bases from J; bases unmatched to any gene: 7. The CDR3 DNA reads TGTGCCAGTAGTAACGTGGACAGGGTCCCCTACGAGCAGTACTTC. It encodes CASSNVDRVPYEQYF.

V and J are TRBV7-9 and TRBJ2-7; the match to TRBD1 covers 9 bases. V shed 8 bases, J shed 4 bases, and the junction held 9 bases outside the gene matches. There are 14 residues in the CDR3. Germline assignment: CDR1 SEHNR and CDR2 FQNEAQ (reference sequence). DNA of the CDR3: TGTGCCAGCTCCCTGGGGACAGGGTCATACGAGCAGTACTTC. Its translation is CASSLGTGSYEQYF.

The rearrangement uses TRBV9 and TRBJ2-1, with TRBD2 matching over 13 bases. The CDR3 is made up of 14 amino acids. Germline CDR1 and CDR2: SGDLS and YYNGEE. V shed 4 bases and J 12 bases; nucleotides not matched to a gene: 7. In nucleotides, the CDR3 is TGTGCCAGCAGCCCCGGACTAGCGGGAGATCTGCAGTTCTTC. This translates into CASSPGLAGDLQFF.

This clone was seen a few times. The chain recombines TRBV5-1 with TRBJ2-1; TRBD2 aligns across 13 bases. With V trimmed by 4 bases and J by 6 bases, 7 bases remained unmatched. Germline CDR1 reads SGHRS; CDR2 reads YFSETQ. The CDR3 consists of 16 residues. CDR3 DNA: TGCGCCAGCAGCGAACGGACTAGCGGGAGCAGCAATGAGCAGTTCTTC. Translation: CASSERTSGSSNEQFF.

On this clone itself: A read error may account for a junction end that differs from germline. The chain uses TRBV4-2 and TRBJ1-3; D is unclear. The germline V gene encodes CDR1 LGHNA and CDR2 YNFKEQ. This CDR3 region has 14 residues. The CDR3 DNA sequence: TGTGCCCGCAGCCAACTAGGATCCAGAAACACCATATATTTT. It yields the protein CARSQLGSRNTIYF.

Here the CDR3 reads CASSPGQGWDEQYF. CDR3 DNA sequence: TGTGCCAGCAGCCCCGGACAGGGGTGGGACGAGCAGTACTTC. This rearrangement joins TRBV7-3 to TRBJ2-7; TRBD1 aligns across 9 bases. Germline lookup yields CDR1 SGHTA and CDR2 FQGTGA. CDR3 length: 14 residues. The V gene end was trimmed by 5 bases and the J gene end by 5 bases; junction bases not matched to a gene: 7.

The chain combines TRBV19 with TRBJ1-1; no reliable D call. The CDR3 is made up of 13 amino acids. The germline V gene has CDR1 LNHDA and CDR2 SQIVND (reference sequence). The ends were cut back, 7 bases at V and 1 base at J, with 10 bases in the middle. The CDR3 DNA is TGTGCCAGTAACCGGAGGGCGAACACTGAAGCTTTCTTT. Residues: CASNRRANTEAFF.

This clone was observed once. The chain couples TRBV7-2 to TRBJ2-2; 8 positions match TRBD2. Germline V gene lookup returns CDR1 SGHTA and CDR2 FQGNSA. V shed 5 bases, J shed 4 bases, and the junction held 9 bases outside the gene matches. The CDR3 contains 16 residues. CDR3 loop: CASSTSPGLVTGELFF. CDR3 bases: TGTGCCAGCAGCACCTCACCGGGACTAGTCACCGGGGAGCTGTTTTTT.

This clone was seen a single time. The rearrangement links TRBV18 to TRBJ1-1, with D unresolved. The V gene's germline CDR1 is KGHSH and CDR2 LQKENI. This CDR3 is 17 amino acids long. With 3 bases removed from V and 5 bases from J, the gap between germline ends came to 22 bases. CDR3 sequence (DNA): TGTGCCAGCTCACCGGAAAACGTCGGGGTGGGAGGAACTGAAGCTTTCTTT. As protein: CASSPENVGVGGTEAFF.

V and J are TRBV7-2 and TRBJ2-1; TRBD2 aligns across 10 bases. The germline gives CDR1 SGHTA, CDR2 FQGNSA. J gave up 4 bases and V 5 bases, and 5 bases lay outside the gene matches. The CDR3 is 15 residues long. DNA for the CDR3: TGTGCCAGCAGCCGGACTAGCGGCCCTTACAATGAGCAGTTCTTC. Translating it yields CASSRTSGPYNEQFF.

The sample holds one count of this clone. This rearrangement joins TRBV30 to TRBJ1-4, with 10 bases aligning to TRBD1. CDR3 size: 15 residues. Germline V gene data show CDR1 as GTSNPN and CDR2 as SVGIG (reference sequence). With 2 bases clipped from V and 8 bases from J, the junction kept 8 bases outside the gene matches. The CDR3 bases are TGTGCCTGGAGTACTCCGGGACAGGGGATAGAAAAACTGTTTTTT. The encoded protein is CAWSTPGQGIEKLFF.